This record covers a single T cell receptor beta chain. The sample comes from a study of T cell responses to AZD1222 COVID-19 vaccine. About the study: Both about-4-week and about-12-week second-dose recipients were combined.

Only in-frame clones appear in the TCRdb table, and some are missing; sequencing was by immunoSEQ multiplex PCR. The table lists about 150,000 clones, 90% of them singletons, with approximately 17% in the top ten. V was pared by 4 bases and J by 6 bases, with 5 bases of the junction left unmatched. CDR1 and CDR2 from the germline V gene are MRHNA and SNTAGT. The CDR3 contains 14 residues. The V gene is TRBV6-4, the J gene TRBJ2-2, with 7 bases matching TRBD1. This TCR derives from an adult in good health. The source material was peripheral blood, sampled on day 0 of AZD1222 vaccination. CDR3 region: CASSVGRGSGELFF. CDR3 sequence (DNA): TGTGCCAGCAGTGTCGGCAGGGGGTCCGGGGAGCTGTTTTTT.